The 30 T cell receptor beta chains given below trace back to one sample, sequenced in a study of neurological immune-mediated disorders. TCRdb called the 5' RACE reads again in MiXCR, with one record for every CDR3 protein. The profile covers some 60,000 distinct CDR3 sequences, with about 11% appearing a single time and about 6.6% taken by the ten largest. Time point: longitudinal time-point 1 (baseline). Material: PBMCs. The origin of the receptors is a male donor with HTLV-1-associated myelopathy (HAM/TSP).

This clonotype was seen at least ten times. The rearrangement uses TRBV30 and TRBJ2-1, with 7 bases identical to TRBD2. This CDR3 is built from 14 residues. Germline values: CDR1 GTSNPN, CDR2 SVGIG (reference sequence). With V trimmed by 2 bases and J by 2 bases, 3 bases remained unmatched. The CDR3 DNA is TGTGCCTGGAGTATCGGGGGGACCTACAATGAGCAGTTCTTC. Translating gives CAWSIGGTYNEQFF.

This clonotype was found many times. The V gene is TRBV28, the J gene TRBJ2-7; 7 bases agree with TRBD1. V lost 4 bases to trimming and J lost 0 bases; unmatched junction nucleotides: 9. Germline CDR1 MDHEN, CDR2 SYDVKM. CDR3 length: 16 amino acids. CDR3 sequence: CASSSYYRGGSYEQYF. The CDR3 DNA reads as TGTGCCAGCAGTTCTTACTACAGGGGTGGCTCCTACGAGCAGTACTTC.

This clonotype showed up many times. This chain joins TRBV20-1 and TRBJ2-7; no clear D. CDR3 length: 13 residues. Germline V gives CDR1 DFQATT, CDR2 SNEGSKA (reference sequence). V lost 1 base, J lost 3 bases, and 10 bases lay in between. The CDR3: CSARGPSLYEQYF. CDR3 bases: TGCAGTGCTAGAGGGCCGAGCCTCTACGAGCAGTACTTC.

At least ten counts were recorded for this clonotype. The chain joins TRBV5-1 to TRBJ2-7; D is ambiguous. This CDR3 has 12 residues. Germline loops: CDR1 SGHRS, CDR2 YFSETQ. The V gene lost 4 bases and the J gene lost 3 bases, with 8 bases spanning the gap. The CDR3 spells CASSPDLYEQYF. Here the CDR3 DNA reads TGCGCCAGCAGCCCGGACCTCTACGAGCAGTACTTC.

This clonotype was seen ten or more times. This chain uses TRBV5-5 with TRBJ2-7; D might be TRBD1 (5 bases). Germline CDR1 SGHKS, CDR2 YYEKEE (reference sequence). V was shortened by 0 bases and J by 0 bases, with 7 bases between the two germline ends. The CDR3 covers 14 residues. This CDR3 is CASSLEGFSYEQYF. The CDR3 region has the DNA TGTGCCAGCAGCTTGGAGGGGTTCTCCTACGAGCAGTACTTC.

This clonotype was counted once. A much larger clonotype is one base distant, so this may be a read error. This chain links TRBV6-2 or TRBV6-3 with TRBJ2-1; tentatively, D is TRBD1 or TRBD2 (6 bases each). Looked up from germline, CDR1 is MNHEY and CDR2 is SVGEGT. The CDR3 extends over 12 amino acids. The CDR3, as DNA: TGTGTCAGCCGGGGGCTGAACAATGAGCAGTTCTTC. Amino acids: CVSRGLNNEQFF.

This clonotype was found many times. The CDR3 loop reads CASSRSAGQETQYF. Written as DNA, the CDR3 is TGCGCCAGCAGCCGGTCTGCAGGGCAAGAGACCCAGTACTTC. The genes are TRBV5-1 and TRBJ2-5; possible D gene TRBD1, 5 bases. Germline V gives CDR1 SGHRS, CDR2 YFSETQ. CDR3 length: 14 residues. Between the trimmed V and J ends, which lost 4 bases and 2 bases, there was a span of 12 bases. Combining the CDR3 with reference TRBV5-1 and TRBJ2-5 gives the whole variable domain KAGVTQTPRYLIKTRGQQVTLSCSPISGHRSVSWYQQTPGQGLQFLFEYFSETQRNKGNFPGRFSGRQFSNSRSEMNVSTLELGDSALYLCASSRSAGQETQYFGPGTRLLVL.

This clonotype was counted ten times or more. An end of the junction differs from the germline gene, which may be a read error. For the CDR3, the DNA is TGTGCCACCGGGACAGCTGGGAACACCATATATTTT. Translation: CATGTAGNTIYF. The rearrangement uses TRBV10-3 and TRBJ1-3; 7 positions match TRBD1. CDR3 length equals 12 residues. Germline V lookup: CDR1 ENHRY, CDR2 SYGVKD.

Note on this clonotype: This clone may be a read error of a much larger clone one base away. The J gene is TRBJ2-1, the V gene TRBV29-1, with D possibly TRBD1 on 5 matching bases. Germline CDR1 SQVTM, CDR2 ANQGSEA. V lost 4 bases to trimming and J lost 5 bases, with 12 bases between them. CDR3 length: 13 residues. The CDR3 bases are TGCAGCGTTGCCAGTGACAGCCACAATGAGCAGTTCTTC. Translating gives CSVASDSHNEQFF.

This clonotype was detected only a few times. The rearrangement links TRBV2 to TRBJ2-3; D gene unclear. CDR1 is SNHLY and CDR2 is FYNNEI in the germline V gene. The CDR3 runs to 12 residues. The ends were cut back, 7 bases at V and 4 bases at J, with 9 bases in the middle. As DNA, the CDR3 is TGTGCCAGCAAGACTCTAGCAGATACGCAGTATTTT. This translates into CASKTLADTQYF.

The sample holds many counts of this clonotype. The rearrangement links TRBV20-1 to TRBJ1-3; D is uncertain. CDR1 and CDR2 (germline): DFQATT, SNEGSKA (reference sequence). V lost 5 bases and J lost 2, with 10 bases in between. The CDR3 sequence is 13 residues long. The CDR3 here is CSAPRKPGNTIYF. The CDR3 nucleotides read TGCAGTGCTCCACGTAAACCTGGAAACACCATATATTTT.

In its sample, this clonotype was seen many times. CDR3 nucleotide sequence: TGCAGTGCTAGAGAAGGGAGCTCCTACGAGCAGTACTTC. Encoded protein: CSAREGSSYEQYF. The chain combines TRBV20-1 with TRBJ2-7; D possibly corresponds to TRBD2 (5 bases). Germline assignment: CDR1 DFQATT and CDR2 SNEGSKA (reference sequence). The V end lost 0 bases, the J end lost 0 bases, and 6 bases lay between the germline ends. The length of the CDR3 is 13 residues.

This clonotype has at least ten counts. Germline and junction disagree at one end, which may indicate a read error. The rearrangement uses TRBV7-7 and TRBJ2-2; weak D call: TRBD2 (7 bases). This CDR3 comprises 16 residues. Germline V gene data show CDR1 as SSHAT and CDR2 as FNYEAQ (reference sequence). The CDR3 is CASSYSGGPETGELFF. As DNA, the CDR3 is TGTGCTAGCAGCTACTCCGGGGGGCCCGAGACCGGGGAGCTGTTTTTT. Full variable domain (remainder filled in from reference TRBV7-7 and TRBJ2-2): GAGVSQSPRYKVTKRGQDVTLRCDPISSHATLYWYQQALGQGPEFLTYFNYEAQPDKSGLPSDRFSAERPEGSISTLTIQRTEQRDSAMYRCASSYSGGPETGELFFGEGSRLTVL.

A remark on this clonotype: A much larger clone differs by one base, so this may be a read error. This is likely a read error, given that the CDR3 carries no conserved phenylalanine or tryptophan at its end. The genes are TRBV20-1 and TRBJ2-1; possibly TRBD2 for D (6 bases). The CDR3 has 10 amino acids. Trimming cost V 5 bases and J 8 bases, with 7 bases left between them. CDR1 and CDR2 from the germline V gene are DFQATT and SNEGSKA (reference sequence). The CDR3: CSAWGDEQFL. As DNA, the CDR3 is TGCAGTGCTTGGGGGGATGAGCAGTTCTTA.

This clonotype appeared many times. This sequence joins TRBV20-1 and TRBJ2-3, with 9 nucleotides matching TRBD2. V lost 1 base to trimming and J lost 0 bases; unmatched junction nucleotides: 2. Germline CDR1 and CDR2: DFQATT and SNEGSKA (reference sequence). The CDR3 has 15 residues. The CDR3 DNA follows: TGCAGTGCTAGAGGACTAGCGGAAAGCACAGATACGCAGTATTTT. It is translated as CSARGLAESTDTQYF.

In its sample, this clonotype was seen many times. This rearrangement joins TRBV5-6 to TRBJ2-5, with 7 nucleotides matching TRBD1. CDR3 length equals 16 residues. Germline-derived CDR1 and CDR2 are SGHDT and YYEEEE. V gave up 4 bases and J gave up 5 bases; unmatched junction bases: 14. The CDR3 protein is CASSPVTSDRVETQYF. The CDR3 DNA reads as TGTGCCAGCAGCCCCGTCACGAGCGACAGGGTTGAGACCCAGTACTTC. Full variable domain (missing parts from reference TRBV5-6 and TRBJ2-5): DAGVTQSPTHLIKTRGQQVTLRCSPKSGHDTVSWYQQALGQGPQFIFQYYEEEERQRGNFPDRFSGHQFPNYSSELNVNALLLGDSALYLCASSPVTSDRVETQYFGPGTRLLVL.

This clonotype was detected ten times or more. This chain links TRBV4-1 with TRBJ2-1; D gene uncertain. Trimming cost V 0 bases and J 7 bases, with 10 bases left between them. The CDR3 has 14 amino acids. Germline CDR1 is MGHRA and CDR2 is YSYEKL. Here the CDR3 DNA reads TGCGCCAGCAGCCAAGATCATTCCGGGAATGAGCAGTTCTTC. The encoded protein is CASSQDHSGNEQFF.

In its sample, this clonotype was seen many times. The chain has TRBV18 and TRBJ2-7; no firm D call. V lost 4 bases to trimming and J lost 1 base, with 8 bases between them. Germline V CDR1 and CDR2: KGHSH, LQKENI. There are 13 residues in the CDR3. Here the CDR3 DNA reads TGTGCCAGCTCACGTGGGGAATCCTACGAGCAGTACTTC. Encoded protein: CASSRGESYEQYF.

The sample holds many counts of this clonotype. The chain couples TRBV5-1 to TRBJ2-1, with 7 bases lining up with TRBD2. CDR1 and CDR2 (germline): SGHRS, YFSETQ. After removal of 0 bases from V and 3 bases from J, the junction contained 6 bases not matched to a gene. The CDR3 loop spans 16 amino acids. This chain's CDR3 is CASSLGWTSLYNEQFF. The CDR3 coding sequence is TGCGCCAGCAGCTTGGGCTGGACTAGTCTCTACAATGAGCAGTTCTTC.

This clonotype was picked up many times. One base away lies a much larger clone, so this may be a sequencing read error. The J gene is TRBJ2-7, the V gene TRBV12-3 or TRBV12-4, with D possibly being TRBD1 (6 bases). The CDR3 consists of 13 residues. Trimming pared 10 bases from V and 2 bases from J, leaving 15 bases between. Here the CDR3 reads CATSGEGTYEQYF. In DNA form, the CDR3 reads TGTGCCACTTCAGGGGAAGGGACCTACGAGCAGTACTTC.

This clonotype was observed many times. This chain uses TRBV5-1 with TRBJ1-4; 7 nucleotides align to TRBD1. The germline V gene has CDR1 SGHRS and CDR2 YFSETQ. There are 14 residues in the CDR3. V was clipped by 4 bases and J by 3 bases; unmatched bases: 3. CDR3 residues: CASSTGVANEKLFF. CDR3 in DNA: TGCGCCAGCAGCACAGGGGTCGCTAATGAAAAACTGTTTTTT.

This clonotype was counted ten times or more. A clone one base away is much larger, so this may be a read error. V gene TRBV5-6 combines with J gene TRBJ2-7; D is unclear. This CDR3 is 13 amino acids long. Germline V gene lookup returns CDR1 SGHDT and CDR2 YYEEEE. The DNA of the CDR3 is TGTGTCAGCAGCTTGGAAAGTAGCTACGAGCAGTACTTC. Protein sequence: CVSSLESSYEQYF.

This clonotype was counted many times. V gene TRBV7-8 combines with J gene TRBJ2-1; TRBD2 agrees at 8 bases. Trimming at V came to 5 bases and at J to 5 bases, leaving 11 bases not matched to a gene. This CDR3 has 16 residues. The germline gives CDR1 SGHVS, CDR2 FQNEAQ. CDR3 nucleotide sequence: TGTGCCAGCAGCATCTGGACGGGGGGGGGGCACAATGAGCAGTTCTTC. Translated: CASSIWTGGGHNEQFF.

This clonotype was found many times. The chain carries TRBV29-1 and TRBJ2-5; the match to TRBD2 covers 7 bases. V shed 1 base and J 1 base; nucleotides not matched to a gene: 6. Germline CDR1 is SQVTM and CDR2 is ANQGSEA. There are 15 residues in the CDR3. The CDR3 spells CSVEGSGAVQETQYF. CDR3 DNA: TGCAGCGTTGAAGGAAGCGGGGCCGTCCAAGAGACCCAGTACTTC. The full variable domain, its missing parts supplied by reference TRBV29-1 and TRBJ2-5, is SAVISQKPSRDICQRGTSLTIQCQVDSQVTMMFWYRQQPGQSLTLIATANQGSEATYESGFVIDKFPISRPNLTFSTLTVSNMSPEDSSIYLCSVEGSGAVQETQYFGPGTRLLVL.

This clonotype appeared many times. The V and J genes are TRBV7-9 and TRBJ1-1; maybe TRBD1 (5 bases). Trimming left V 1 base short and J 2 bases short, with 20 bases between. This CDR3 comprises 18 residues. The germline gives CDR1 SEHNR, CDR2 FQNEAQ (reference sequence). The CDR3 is CASSLVASPWGHNTEAFF. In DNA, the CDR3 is TGTGCCAGCAGCTTAGTAGCGTCTCCCTGGGGCCATAACACTGAAGCTTTCTTT.

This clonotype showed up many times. As DNA, the CDR3 is TGCAGTGCCGAAGGTGGGTCCTACGAGCAGTACTTC. Protein: CSAEGGSYEQYF. V is TRBV20-1 and J is TRBJ2-7; D uncertain. The CDR3 contains 12 residues. Germline-derived CDR1 and CDR2 are DFQATT and SNEGSKA (reference sequence). V was cut by 6 bases and J by 1 base, with 10 bases left in between.

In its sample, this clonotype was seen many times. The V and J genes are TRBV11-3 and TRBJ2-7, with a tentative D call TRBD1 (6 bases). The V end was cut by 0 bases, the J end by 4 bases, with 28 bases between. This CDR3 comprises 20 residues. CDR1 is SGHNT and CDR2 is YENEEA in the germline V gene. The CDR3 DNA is TGTGCCAGCAGCTTAGAAAGGACAGACCCCCGGCAAAGGTCCCCTTACGAGCAGTACTTC. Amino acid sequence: CASSLERTDPRQRSPYEQYF.

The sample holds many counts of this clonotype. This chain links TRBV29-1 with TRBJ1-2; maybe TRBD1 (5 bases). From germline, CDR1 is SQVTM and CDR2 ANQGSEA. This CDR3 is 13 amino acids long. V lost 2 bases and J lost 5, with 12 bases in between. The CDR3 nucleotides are TGCAGCGTTGAACGGGACCAGTCATATGGCTACACCTTC. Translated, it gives CSVERDQSYGYTF.

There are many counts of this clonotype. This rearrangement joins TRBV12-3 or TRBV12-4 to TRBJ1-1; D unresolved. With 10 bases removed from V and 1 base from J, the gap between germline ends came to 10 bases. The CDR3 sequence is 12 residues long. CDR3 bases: TGTGCCATCGCTCGGGGGAACACTGAAGCTTTCTTT. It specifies CAIARGNTEAFF.

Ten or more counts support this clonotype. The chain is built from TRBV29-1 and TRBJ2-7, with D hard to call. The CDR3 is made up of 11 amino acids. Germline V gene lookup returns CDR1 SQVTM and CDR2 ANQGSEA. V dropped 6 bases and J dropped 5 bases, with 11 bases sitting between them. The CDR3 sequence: CSVRSPDEQYF. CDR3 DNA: TGCAGCGTCCGGTCCCCTGACGAGCAGTACTTC.